This TCR beta chain was found in a study of CD8+CD57+ T cells in acquired aplastic anemia (dated by TCRdb to between 2018 and 2020). Concerning the study at large: Extracted DNA from sorted CD4+ and CD8+ cells averaged about 2.9 ug, ranging from about 0.18 to 27.4 ug. A CD8+CD57+ expansion meant a frequency higher than the mean frequency seen in healthy subjects.

General conclusions and limits of the study: Roughly 30 CD8+ CDR3 sequences were found to be shared between patients and controls, but these sequences appeared to be highly expressed in patients and within the immunodominant clones of the patients. Patients and healthy controls showed no significant difference in CD8+ Simpson's diversity (P=0.060).

The patients picked for sequencing were ones in whom flow cytometry had shown an expansion of CD8+CD57+ cells. Every patient had severe acquired aplastic anemia, diagnosed using the International Study of Aplastic Anemia and Agranulocytosis and Camitta criteria. Patients had received no therapy at the time of blood sampling. The study deep-sequenced TCR repertoires of sorted CD4+ and CD8+ blood T cells from severe aplastic anemia patients and healthy subjects. In the USA, patient enrollment took place under clinicaltrials.gov protocols 00001620, 01623167, 00001397, 00071045, 00081523 and 00961064. Ficoll-Paque density gradient centrifugation was used to isolate peripheral blood mononuclear cells. Before DNA extraction, CD4+ and CD8+ T cells were sorted by FACS or by magnetic beads. The CDR1 and CDR2 encoded by the germline V gene are SNHLY and FYNNEI. V is pared back by 6 bases and J by 7 bases, with 13 bases lying between the germline termini. From its cysteine to its phenylalanine, the CDR3 spans 14 amino acids. The read is trimmed to its CDR3 DNA, 42 bases read in frame from base 1.

Profiling of TCR beta VDJ combinations and CDR3 sequences used genomic DNA as the template. An Illumina HiSeq 2000 was used for TCR repertoire sequencing. The source study handled its data this way. TRBV/TRBJ rearrangement plots, CDR3 size and DJ length profiles, and Simpson's diversity index were used to assess repertoires. The most abundant DNA sequence in the deep sequencing data was taken as the immunodominant clone. CDR3 amino acid sequences were screened for sharing across subjects and compared with published repertoires and the VDJdb database. TCRdb took the public reads, trimmed them with fastp at Q25, ran MiXCR for clone calling and kept in-frame beta chains. Entries that share a CDR3 protein sequence are merged under the most common genes and DNA. Here the V and J calls rest on TCRdb's processing, not on the authors' analysis. This sample holds about 260,000 distinct CDR3 sequences; less than 85% were observed only once. The ten most abundant clones make up 40% to 50% of the sample.

Remarks on this clonotype: Its binding antigen is unknown. No base-level quality is on record; no much larger clone is a single base apart.

The source material was sorted CD4+, CD8+, or CD8+CD57+ T cells (not recorded which) from PBMCs. This sequence was found in a human donor with aplastic anemia. The rearranged segments are TRBV2 and TRBJ1-6, with no confident D gene call. Here is the DNA: TGTGCCAGCAGACTGACTGCTTGGAATTCACCCCTCCACTTT. Translated, it reads CASRLTAWNSPLHF.